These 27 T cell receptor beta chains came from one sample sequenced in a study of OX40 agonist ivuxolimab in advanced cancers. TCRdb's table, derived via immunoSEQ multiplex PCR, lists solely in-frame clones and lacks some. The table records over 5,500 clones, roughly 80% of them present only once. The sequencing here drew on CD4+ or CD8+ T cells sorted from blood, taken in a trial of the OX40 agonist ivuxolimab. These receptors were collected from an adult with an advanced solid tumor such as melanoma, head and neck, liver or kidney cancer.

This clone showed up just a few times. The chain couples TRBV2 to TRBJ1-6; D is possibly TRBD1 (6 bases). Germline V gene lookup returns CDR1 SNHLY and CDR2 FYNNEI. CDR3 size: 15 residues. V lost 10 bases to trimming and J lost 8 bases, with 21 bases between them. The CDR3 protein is CATLRPQGLDSPLHF. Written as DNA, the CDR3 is TGTGCCACCCTTCGCCCACAGGGTTTGGATTCACCCCTCCACTTT.

CDR3 sequence reads: CAISEFGTTGELFF. DNA of the CDR3: TGTGCCATCAGTGAGTTTGGGACAACCGGGGAGCTGTTTTTT. The V and J genes are TRBV10-3 and TRBJ2-2, with a weak D call TRBD1 (6 bases). Germline loops: CDR1 ENHRY, CDR2 SYGVKD. The V end was cut by 1 base, the J end by 5 bases, with 8 bases between. The length of the CDR3 is 14 residues.

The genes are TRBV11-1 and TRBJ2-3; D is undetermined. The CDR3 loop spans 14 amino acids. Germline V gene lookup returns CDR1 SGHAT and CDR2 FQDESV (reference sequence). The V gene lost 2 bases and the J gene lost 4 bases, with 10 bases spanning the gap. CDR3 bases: TGTGCCAGCAGCTTACTGGTTGGCCCAGATACGCAGTATTTT. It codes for CASSLLVGPDTQYF. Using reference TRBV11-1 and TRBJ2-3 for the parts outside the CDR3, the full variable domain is EAEVAQSPRYKITEKSQAVAFWCDPISGHATLYWYRQILGQGPELLVQFQDESVVDDSQLPKDRFSAERLKGVDSTLKIQPAELGDSAMYLCASSLLVGPDTQYFGPGTRLTVL.

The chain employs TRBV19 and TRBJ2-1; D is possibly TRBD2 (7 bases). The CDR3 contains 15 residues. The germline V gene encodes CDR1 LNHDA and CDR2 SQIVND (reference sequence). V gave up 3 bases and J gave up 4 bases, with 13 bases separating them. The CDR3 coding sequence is TGTGCCAGTAGTATTCGGGGGCGGGGGTACAATGAGCAGTTCTTC. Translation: CASSIRGRGYNEQFF.

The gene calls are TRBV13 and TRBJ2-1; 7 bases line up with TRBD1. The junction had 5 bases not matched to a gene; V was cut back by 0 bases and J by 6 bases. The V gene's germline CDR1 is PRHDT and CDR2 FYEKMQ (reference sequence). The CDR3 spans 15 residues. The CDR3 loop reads CASSLGPGQINEQFF. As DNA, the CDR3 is TGTGCCAGCAGCTTAGGACCGGGACAGATCAATGAGCAGTTCTTC. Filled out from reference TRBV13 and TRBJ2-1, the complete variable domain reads AAGVIQSPRHLIKEKRETATLKCYPIPRHDTVYWYQQGPGQDPQFLISFYEKMQSDKGSIPDRFSAQQFSDYHSELNMSSLELGDSALYFCASSLGPGQINEQFFGPGTRLTVL.

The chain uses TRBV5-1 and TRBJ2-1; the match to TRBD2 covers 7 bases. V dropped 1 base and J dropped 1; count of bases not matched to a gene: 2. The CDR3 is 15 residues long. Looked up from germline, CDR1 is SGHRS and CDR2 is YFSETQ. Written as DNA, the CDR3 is TGCGCCAGCAGCTTGTCCGGGGGGTCCTACAATGAGCAGTTCTTC. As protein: CASSLSGGSYNEQFF.

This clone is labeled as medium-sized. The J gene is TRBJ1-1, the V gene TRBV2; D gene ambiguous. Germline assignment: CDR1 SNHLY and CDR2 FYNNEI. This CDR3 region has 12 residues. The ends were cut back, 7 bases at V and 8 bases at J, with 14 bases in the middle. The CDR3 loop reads CASIFDRAEAFF. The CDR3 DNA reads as TGTGCCAGCATTTTTGACCGGGCCGAAGCTTTCTTT.

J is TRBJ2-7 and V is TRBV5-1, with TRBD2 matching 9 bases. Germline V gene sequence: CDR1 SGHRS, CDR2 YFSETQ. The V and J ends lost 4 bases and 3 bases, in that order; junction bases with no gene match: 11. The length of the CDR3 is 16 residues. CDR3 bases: TGCGCCAGCAGCCCCTACCCTGATAGCGGGGGCTACGAGCAGTACTTC. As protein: CASSPYPDSGGYEQYF.

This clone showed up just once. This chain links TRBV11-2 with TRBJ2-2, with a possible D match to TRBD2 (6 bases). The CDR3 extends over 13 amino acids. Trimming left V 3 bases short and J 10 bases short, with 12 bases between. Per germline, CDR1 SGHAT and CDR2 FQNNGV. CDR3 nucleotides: TGTGCCAGCAGCTTTGGGTGGGGACTGGAGCTGTTTTTT. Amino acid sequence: CASSFGWGLELFF.

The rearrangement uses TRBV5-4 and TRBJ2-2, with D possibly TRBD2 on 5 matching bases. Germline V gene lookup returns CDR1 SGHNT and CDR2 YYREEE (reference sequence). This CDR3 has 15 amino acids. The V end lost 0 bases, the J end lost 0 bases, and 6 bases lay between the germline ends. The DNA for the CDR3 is TGTGCCAGCAGCTTGGAACTAGCGAACACCGGGGAGCTGTTTTTT. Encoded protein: CASSLELANTGELFF.

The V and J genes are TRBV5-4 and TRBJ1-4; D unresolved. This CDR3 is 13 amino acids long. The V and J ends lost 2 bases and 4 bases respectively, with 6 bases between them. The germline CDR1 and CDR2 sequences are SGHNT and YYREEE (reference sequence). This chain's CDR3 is CASSFDVNEKLFF. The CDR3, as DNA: TGTGCCAGCAGCTTCGACGTTAATGAAAAACTGTTTTTT.

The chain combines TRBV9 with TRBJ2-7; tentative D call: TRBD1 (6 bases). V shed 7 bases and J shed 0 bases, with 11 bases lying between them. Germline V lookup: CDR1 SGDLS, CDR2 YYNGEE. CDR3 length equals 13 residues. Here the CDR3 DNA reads TGTGCCAGCGGGGGCGTTAGCTCCTACGAGCAGTACTTC. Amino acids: CASGGVSSYEQYF.

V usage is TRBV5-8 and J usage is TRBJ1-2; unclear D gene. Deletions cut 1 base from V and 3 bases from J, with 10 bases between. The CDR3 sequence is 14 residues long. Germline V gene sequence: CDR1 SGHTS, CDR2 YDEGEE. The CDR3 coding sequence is TGTGCCAGCAGCTTGCGGGCGGCCGACTATGGCTACACCTTC. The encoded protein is CASSLRAADYGYTF. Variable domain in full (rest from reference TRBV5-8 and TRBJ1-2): EAGVTQSPTHLIKTRGQQATLRCSPISGHTSVYWYQQALGLGLQFLLWYDEGEERNRGNFPPRFSGRQFPNYSSELNVNALELEDSALYLCASSLRAADYGYTFGSGTRLTVV.

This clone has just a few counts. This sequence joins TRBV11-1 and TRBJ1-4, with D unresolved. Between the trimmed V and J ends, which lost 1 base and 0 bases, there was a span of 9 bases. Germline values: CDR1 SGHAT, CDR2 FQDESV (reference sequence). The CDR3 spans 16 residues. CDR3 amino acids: CASSLVGVTTNEKLFF. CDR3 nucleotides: TGTGCCAGCAGCTTAGTTGGGGTCACAACTAATGAAAAACTGTTTTTT.

DNA of the CDR3: TGCGCCAGCAGCTTGGAGGGACACGGAGCCTATAATTCACCCCTCCACTTT. Protein sequence: CASSLEGHGAYNSPLHF. This chain uses TRBV5-1 with TRBJ1-6; D possibly corresponds to TRBD1 (6 bases). Germline loops: CDR1 SGHRS, CDR2 YFSETQ. The CDR3 has 17 amino acids. The V end lost 0 bases, the J end lost 2 bases, and 12 bases lay between the germline ends. Drawing the rest from reference TRBV5-1 and TRBJ1-6, the complete variable domain is KAGVTQTPRYLIKTRGQQVTLSCSPISGHRSVSWYQQTPGQGLQFLFEYFSETQRNKGNFPGRFSGRQFSNSRSEMNVSTLELGDSALYLCASSLEGHGAYNSPLHFGNGTRLTVT.

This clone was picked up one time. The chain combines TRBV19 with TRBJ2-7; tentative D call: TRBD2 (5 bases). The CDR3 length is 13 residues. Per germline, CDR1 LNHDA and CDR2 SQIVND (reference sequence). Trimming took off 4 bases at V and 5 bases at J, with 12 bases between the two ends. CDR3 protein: CASSTRGSDEQYF. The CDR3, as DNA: TGTGCCAGTAGTACTCGGGGATCTGACGAGCAGTACTTC.

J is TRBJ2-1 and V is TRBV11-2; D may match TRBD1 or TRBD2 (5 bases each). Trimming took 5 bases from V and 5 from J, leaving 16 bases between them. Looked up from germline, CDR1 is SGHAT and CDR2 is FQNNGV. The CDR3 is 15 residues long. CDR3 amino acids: CASSPSGRTNNEQFF. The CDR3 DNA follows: TGTGCCAGCAGCCCCTCGGGGCGGACCAACAATGAGCAGTTCTTC.

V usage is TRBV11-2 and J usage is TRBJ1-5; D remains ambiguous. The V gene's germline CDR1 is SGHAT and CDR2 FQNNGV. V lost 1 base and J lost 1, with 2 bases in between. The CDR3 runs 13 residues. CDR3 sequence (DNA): TGTGCCAGCAGCTTAGGAAGCAATCAGCCCCAGCATTTT. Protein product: CASSLGSNQPQHF.

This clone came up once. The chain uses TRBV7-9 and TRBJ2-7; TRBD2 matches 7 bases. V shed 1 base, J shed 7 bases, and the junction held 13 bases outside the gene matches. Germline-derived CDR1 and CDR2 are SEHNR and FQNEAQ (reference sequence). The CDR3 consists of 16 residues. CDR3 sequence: CASSLGGGQRQPEQYF. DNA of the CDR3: TGTGCCAGCAGCTTAGGGGGAGGGCAGCGGCAGCCGGAGCAGTACTTC. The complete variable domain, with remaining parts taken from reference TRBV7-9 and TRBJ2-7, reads DTGVSQNPRHKITKRGQNVTFRCDPISEHNRLYWYRQTLGQGPEFLTYFQNEAQLEKSRLLSDRFSAERPKGSFSTLEIQRTEQGDSAMYLCASSLGGGQRQPEQYFGPGTRLTVT.

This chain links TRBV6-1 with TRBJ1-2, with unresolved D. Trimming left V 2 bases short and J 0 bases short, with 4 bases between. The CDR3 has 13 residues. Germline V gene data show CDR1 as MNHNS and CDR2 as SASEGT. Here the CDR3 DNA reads TGTGCCAGCAGTGAAAGCGCTAACTATGGCTACACCTTC. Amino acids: CASSESANYGYTF.

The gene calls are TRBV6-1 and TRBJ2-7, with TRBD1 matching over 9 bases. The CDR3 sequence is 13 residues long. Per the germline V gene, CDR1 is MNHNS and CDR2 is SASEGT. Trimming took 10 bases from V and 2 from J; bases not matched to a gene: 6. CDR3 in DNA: TGTGCCATCGGACAGGGGTTGACCTACGAGCAGTACTTC. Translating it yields CAIGQGLTYEQYF.

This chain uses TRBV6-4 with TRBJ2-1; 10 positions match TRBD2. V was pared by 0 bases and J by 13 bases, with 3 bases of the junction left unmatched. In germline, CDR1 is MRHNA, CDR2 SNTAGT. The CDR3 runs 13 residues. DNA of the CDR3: TGTGCCAGCAGTGACTCGGCTAGCGGGGGACAGTTCTTC. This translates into CASSDSASGGQFF.

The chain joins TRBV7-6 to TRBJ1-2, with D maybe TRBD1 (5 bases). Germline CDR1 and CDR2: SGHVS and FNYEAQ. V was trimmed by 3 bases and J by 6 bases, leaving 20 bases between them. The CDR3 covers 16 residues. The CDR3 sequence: CASSLPGTPVVDGYTF. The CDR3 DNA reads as TGTGCCAGCAGCTTGCCCGGGACCCCCGTGGTGGATGGCTACACCTTC.

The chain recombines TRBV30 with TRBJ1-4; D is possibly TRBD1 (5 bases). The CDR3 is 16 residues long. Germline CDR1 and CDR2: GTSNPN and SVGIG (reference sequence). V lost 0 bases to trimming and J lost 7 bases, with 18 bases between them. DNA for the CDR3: TGTGCCTGGAGTGTTGGGATCGGGGGTTTATTTGAAAAACTGTTTTTT. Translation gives CAWSVGIGGLFEKLFF. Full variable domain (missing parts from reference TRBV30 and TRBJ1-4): SQTIHQWPATLVQPVGSPLSLECTVEGTSNPNLYWYRQAAGRGLQLLFYSVGIGQISSEVPQNLSASRPQDRQFILSSKKLLLSDSGFYLCAWSVGIGGLFEKLFFGSGTQLSVL.

CDR3 DNA: TGTGCCAGTTGGAGCGGGGGTACAGATACGCAGTATTTT. It yields the protein CASWSGGTDTQYF. The chain joins TRBV19 to TRBJ2-3; 8 bases align to TRBD2. From germline, CDR1 is LNHDA and CDR2 SQIVND (reference sequence). The V gene end was trimmed by 8 bases and the J gene end by 3 bases; junction bases not matched to a gene: 4. This CDR3 spans 13 amino acids. The full variable domain, completed using reference TRBV19 and TRBJ2-3, is DGGITQSPKYLFRKEGQNVTLSCEQNLNHDAMYWYRQDPGQGLRLIYYSQIVNDFQKGDIAEGYSVSREKKESFPLTVTSAQKNPTAFYLCASWSGGTDTQYFGPGTRLTVL.

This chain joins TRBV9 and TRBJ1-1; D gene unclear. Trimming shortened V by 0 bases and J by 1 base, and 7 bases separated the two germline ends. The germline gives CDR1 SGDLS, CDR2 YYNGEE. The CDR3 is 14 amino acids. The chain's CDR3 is CASSVEQQNTEAFF. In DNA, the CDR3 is TGTGCCAGCAGCGTAGAACAGCAGAACACTGAAGCTTTCTTT.

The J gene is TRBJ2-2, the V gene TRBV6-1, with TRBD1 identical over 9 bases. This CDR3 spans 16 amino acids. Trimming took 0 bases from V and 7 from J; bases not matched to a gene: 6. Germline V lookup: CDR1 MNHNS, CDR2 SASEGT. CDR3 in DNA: TGTGCCAGCAGTGAAGCGGGGACAGGGCGAGACGGGGAGCTGTTTTTT. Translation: CASSEAGTGRDGELFF.